This T cell receptor beta chain stems from a study of CD8+CD57+ T cells in acquired aplastic anemia. The overall study: Yields of DNA that came from sorted CD4+ and CD8+ cells averaged roughly 3.3 ug. General study results and limits: Roughly 30 CD8+ CDR3 sequences occurred in both the patients and the controls.

As for this clonotype: Its antigen is not identified.

Profiling that covered TCR beta VDJ and CDR3 relied on genomic DNA as its template. Using its own MiXCR run on the reads, TCRdb lists one record per CDR3 protein. The sample contains roughly 200,000 distinct CDR3 sequences, around 60% of which appear only once. Germline values: CDR1 DFQATT, CDR2 SNEGSKA (reference sequence). The ends lost 6 bases at V and 3 bases at J; junction bases unmatched: 10. This CDR3 comprises 15 residues. Sequenced sample: sorted CD4+, CD8+, or CD8+CD57+ T cells (not recorded which) from PBMCs. The V and J genes are TRBV20-1 and TRBJ1-5; TRBD1 matches at 8 bases. The receptor's source is a human donor in good health. CDR3 sequence reads: CSATTGQGNNQPQHF. The DNA of the CDR3 is TGCAGTGCCACTACAGGACAGGGAAACAATCAGCCCCAGCATTTT.